Given below is one T cell receptor (beta chain) in context. The target antigen is unknown. This sample is drawn from a study of shared clonotypes between healthy human individuals. Method: immunoSEQ multiplex PCR; TCRdb's copy keeps in-frame clones and lacks some. The sample yields roughly 100,000 clones, about 70% seen once. Between the trimmed V and J ends, which lost 3 bases and 4 bases, there was a span of 4 bases. Germline lookup yields CDR1 SGHDN and CDR2 FVKESK. The CDR3 spans 11 residues. Overall study findings and caveats: Rarefaction gave evidence that sorted-subset sequencing remained incomplete despite large depth.

The specimen was memory CD8+ T cells sorted from blood. The subset here: CD45RO+ cells pooled with CCR7-negative TemRA cells. The receptor's source is a woman aged 25-40 years in good health. The chain is built from TRBV14 and TRBJ2-7; D unclear. CDR3 residues: CASSHPYEQYF. The CDR3 DNA reads TGTGCCAGCAGCCATCCATACGAGCAGTACTTC.